Sequencing of this TCR beta chain was carried out in a study of cytomegalovirus exposure and HLA in healthy donors. General study points: Among the CMV-associated chains, a few were confirmed in vitro as specific for CMV antigens. The HLA-A and HLA-B alleles of most subjects were reportedly predicted accurately from TCR beta sequences.

In regard to this clone: Its antigen remains unknown.

The PCR was carried out with 60 Vbeta primers and 13 Jbeta primers. The method was immunoSEQ multiplex PCR; TCRdb's version includes in-frame clones alone and lacks a portion of them. The table lists 200,000 or so clones, roughly four fifths of them singletons. V gave up 2 bases and J gave up 5 bases; unmatched junction bases: 9. Looked up from germline, CDR1 is SGDLS and CDR2 is YYNGEE. The CDR3 consists of 15 residues. The J gene is TRBJ1-1, the V gene TRBV9; 7 bases line up with TRBD1. The TCR sequence derives from a boy aged 2-15 years in good health and CMV-seronegative. The source material was PBMCs. Here the CDR3 DNA reads TGTGCCAGCAGCGTCTTACCCACAGGGGTAACTGAAGCTTTCTTT. It encodes CASSVLPTGVTEAFF.